These T cell receptor beta chains were read from a single sample in a study of cytomegalovirus exposure and HLA in healthy donors. Assay: immunoSEQ multiplex PCR; the TCRdb copy retains only in-frame clones and omits some. Of about 120,000 clones detected, approximately 80% appear once; the ten largest clones hold around 5.8%. Sample: PBMCs. The receptors originated from a man aged 18 to 30 in good health and CMV-seropositive. Each CDR3 is given with its conserved first and last residue. D genes are given only for firm matches. A row's size may be missing; if present it is once, few, many or a size class.

j_call clone_size d_call v_call cdr3_nt cdr3_aa
TRBJ1-2 . . TRBV4-1 TGTGCCAGCAGCCAAGGTAACCCGAGGGTCTATGGCTACACCTTC CASSQGNPRVYGYTF
TRBJ2-1 . TRBD1 TRBV19 TGTGCCAGTAGTATCGGGACAGCATCCTACAATGAGCAGTTCTTC CASSIGTASYNEQFF
TRBJ2-7 . . TRBV6-1 TGTGCCAGCAGTGAAGATCTCACCCGGTCGTCGGGCTACGAGCAGTACTTC CASSEDLTRSSGYEQYF
TRBJ1-1 . . TRBV25-1 TGTGCCAGCAGTGAATCGGGATACACGAACACTGAAGCTTTCTTT CASSESGYTNTEAFF
TRBJ1-3 . . TRBV6-6 TGTGCCAGCAACGACGGGACTCACTCTGGAAACACCATATATTTT CASNDGTHSGNTIYF
TRBJ2-1 . . TRBV21-1 TGTGCCAGCAGCAAAGACCGGCCTATGAGGAGACCATACAATGAGCAGTTCTTC CASSKDRPMRRPYNEQFF
TRBJ2-7 . TRBD2 TRBV10-3 TGTGCCATCAGCATCGAGCCGGCTAGCGGGAGAGGTATCCCCTACGAGCAGTACTTC CAISIEPASGRGIPYEQYF
TRBJ1-1 few . TRBV4-2 TGTGCCAGCAGCCAACCCTACGTGGGTCCAGGAGCTTTCTTT CASSQPYVGPGAFF
TRBJ2-2 . TRBD1 TRBV29-1 TGCAGCGCCTCCGGGACAGCGAACACCGGGGAGCTGTTTTTT CSASGTANTGELFF
TRBJ1-2 . . TRBV4-1 TGCGCCAGCAGCCCCTTACAGCTATCTTTCTATGGCTACACCTTC CASSPLQLSFYGYTF
TRBJ2-3 . . TRBV30 TGTGCCTGGAGGTCGCAGGGTAGAGATACGCAGTATTTT CAWRSQGRDTQYF
TRBJ1-2 . TRBD1 TRBV7-9 TGTGCCAGCAGGGTCCAGGGGGCAAATGGCTACACCTTC CASRVQGANGYTF
TRBJ2-2 . . TRBV6-1 TGTGCCAGCAGTGGGGGGCTGAACACCGGGGAGCTGTTTTTT CASSGGLNTGELFF
TRBJ2-4 . TRBD2 TRBV30 TGTGCCTGGAACGGGAGGGCCTGGGGAAACATTCAGTACTTC CAWNGRAWGNIQYF
TRBJ1-6 . TRBD1 TRBV30 TGTGCCTGGAGTTTTCGACAGGGTGGACGTTCACCCCTCCACTTT CAWSFRQGGRSPLHF
TRBJ2-7 . . TRBV20-1 TGCAGTGCCCGGAGGTCCTACGAGCAGTACTTC CSARRSYEQYF
TRBJ2-7 . TRBD2 TRBV7-7 TGTGCTAGCAGCCCGGGACTAGCGGACTACGAGCAGTACTTC CASSPGLADYEQYF
TRBJ2-1 once . TRBV7-3 TGTGCCAGCAGCTTAACAGTTAGCGGAGCAAGCTCCTACAATGAGCAGTTCTTC CASSLTVSGASSYNEQFF
TRBJ1-2 once TRBD1 TRBV9 TGTGCCAGCAGCGTCCGGACAGGGCAAAGCTATGGCTACACCTTC CASSVRTGQSYGYTF
TRBJ2-1 . TRBD2 TRBV28 TGTGCCAGCAGTTCCCCGGGGACCGCGGGGGGCGAGCAGTTCTTC CASSSPGTAGGEQFF
TRBJ2-1 once TRBD2 TRBV11-2 TGTGCCAGCAGCTTAGATATAGGGAGGGATCTCGATGAGCAGTTCTTC CASSLDIGRDLDEQFF
TRBJ1-6 . . TRBV6-8 TGTGCCAGCGAGAGCGAGGGTCGGGACACCAGGTCACCCCTCCACTTT CASESEGRDTRSPLHF
TRBJ1-2 few . TRBV9 TGTGCCAGCAGCGTAGCAGGGAATGGCTACACCTTC CASSVAGNGYTF
TRBJ1-5 . . TRBV11-2 TGTGCCAGCAGCTTAGATCTCTCCGGGTTGCAGCCCCAGCATTTT CASSLDLSGLQPQHF
TRBJ1-5 few . TRBV19 TGTGCCAGTAGTATCGGGATAAATCAGCCCCAGCATTTT CASSIGINQPQHF
TRBJ1-1 few . TRBV6-5 TGTGCCAGCACGATGGACATAATGAACACTGAAGCTTTCTTT CASTMDIMNTEAFF
TRBJ1-2 few TRBD1 TRBV20-1 TGCAGTGCTCCGGAGGGACAGTGGTACACCTTC CSAPEGQWYTF
TRBJ1-2 . . TRBV28 TGTGCCAGCAGTCTTGTGTACAGGGAGTATGGCTACACCTTC CASSLVYREYGYTF
TRBJ2-5 . . TRBV27 TGTGCCAGCAGGAGGGCAGACAGGGGAGGGGAGACCCAGTACTTC CASRRADRGGETQYF
TRBJ1-2 . TRBD1 TRBV6-1 TGTGCCAGCAGAGACAGGGTTCCTGGCTACACCTTC CASRDRVPGYTF
TRBJ1-1 . . TRBV2 TGTGCCAGCAGTACCCCGGGGGGGAGAACTGAAGCTTTCTTT CASSTPGGRTEAFF
TRBJ1-3 . TRBD1 TRBV11-3 TGTGCCAGCAGCTTGGGGGCAGGGACAGGCGACTCTGGAAACACCATATATTTT CASSLGAGTGDSGNTIYF
TRBJ2-7 . . TRBV4-2 TGTGCCAGCAGCCCCCCCGGGGGGCTCTCCTACGAGCAGTACTTC CASSPPGGLSYEQYF